These 22 T cell receptor beta chains were all obtained from the same sample, sequenced in a study of cytomegalovirus exposure and HLA in healthy donors (TCRdb year 2017). Library method: the immunoSEQ multiplex PCR assay. A mixture of 60 forward primers for TCR Vbeta segments and 13 reverse primers for TCR Jbeta segments was used in the multiplex PCR. TCRdb stores this immuneACCESS table with in-frame sequences only. Part of the clones is absent; in the studies checked, under half of the shortfall reflects unresolved V genes, and no reason is known for the rest. Within this sample are 90,000 to 150,000 clones, with 60% to 85% of them counted one time only. Approximately 2.5% of the sample belongs to the ten largest clones. The sample consisted of PBMCs. These receptors were obtained from a female donor in good health and CMV-seronegative.

This clone showed up just once. V usage is TRBV2 and J usage is TRBJ2-5, with D tentatively TRBD1 (6 bases). The CDR3 loop spans 15 amino acids. Germline-derived CDR1 and CDR2 are SNHLY and FYNNEI. V was clipped by 7 bases and J by 1 base, with 16 bases between them. As DNA, the CDR3 is TGTGCCAGCAAACTACTACAGGGTATCCAAGAGACCCAGTACTTC. This translates into CASKLLQGIQETQYF.

This chain joins TRBV6-1 and TRBJ1-1; the match to TRBD1 covers 7 bases. Germline CDR1 MNHNS, CDR2 SASEGT. CDR3 length: 12 residues. The V and J ends lost 7 bases and 11 bases, in that order; junction bases with no gene match: 10. In nucleotides, the CDR3 is TGTGCCAGCACCTCCCAAACAGGGGCCGCTTTCTTT. Translating it yields CASTSQTGAAFF.

J is TRBJ1-2 and V is TRBV18, with D unclear. V was pared by 3 bases and J by 7 bases, with 15 bases between. This CDR3 is built from 14 residues. Germline V gene sequence: CDR1 KGHSH, CDR2 LQKENI. CDR3 bases: TGTGCCAGCTCACCCCGAAGAGTCGGGTGTGGCTACACCTTC. Its protein product is CASSPRRVGCGYTF.

The rearrangement links TRBV5-1 to TRBJ2-5; tentatively, D is TRBD1 (7 bases). The germline gives CDR1 SGHRS, CDR2 YFSETQ. Trimming left V 1 base short and J 4 bases short, with 20 bases between. The CDR3 has 17 residues. The CDR3, as DNA: TGCGCCAGCAGCTTGCCGGGACAGCTCGGGGGAGCAGAGACCCAGTACTTC. Translating gives CASSLPGQLGGAETQYF. Filled out from reference TRBV5-1 and TRBJ2-5, the complete variable domain reads KAGVTQTPRYLIKTRGQQVTLSCSPISGHRSVSWYQQTPGQGLQFLFEYFSETQRNKGNFPGRFSGRQFSNSRSEMNVSTLELGDSALYLCASSLPGQLGGAETQYFGPGTRLLVL.

The rearrangement uses TRBV11-2 and TRBJ2-2, with a tentative D call TRBD1 (6 bases). CDR3 length: 16 residues. The V end was cut by 5 bases, the J end by 0 bases, with 13 bases between. The germline V gene has CDR1 SGHAT and CDR2 FQNNGV. CDR3 amino acids: CASSTRQVPNTGELFF. The CDR3 nucleotides read TGTGCCAGCAGCACCCGACAGGTCCCGAACACCGGGGAGCTGTTTTTT.

This chain joins TRBV27 and TRBJ1-1; D ambiguous. Germline V gives CDR1 MNHEY, CDR2 SMNVEV (reference sequence). V lost 2 bases to trimming and J lost 1 base, with 5 bases between them. This CDR3 is 13 amino acids long. As DNA, the CDR3 is TGTGCCAGCAGTTTAGCACAGAACACTGAAGCTTTCTTT. Its translation is CASSLAQNTEAFF.

This clone was seen only a few times. The CDR3 DNA follows: TGTGCCAGCAGCTTAGAGGGGGGCTACACCTTC. Translation gives CASSLEGGYTF. J is TRBJ1-2 and V is TRBV7-9; TRBD1 might be the D (5 bases). The CDR3 is made up of 11 amino acids. V was clipped by 1 base and J by 8 bases, with 5 bases between them. Germline V CDR1 and CDR2: SEHNR, FQNEAQ (reference sequence).

This chain links TRBV7-2 with TRBJ2-1; TRBD2 agrees at 9 bases. CDR1 and CDR2 from the germline V gene are SGHTA and FQGNSA. The junction had 11 bases not matched to a gene; V was cut back by 5 bases and J by 0 bases. CDR3 size: 18 residues. CDR3 sequence: CASSPEGGGGGSYNEQFF. CDR3 nucleotide sequence: TGTGCCAGCAGCCCGGAGGGTGGCGGGGGGGGCTCCTACAATGAGCAGTTCTTC.

V and J are TRBV5-4 and TRBJ1-4, with D perhaps matching TRBD1 (5 bases). Germline V lookup: CDR1 SGHNT, CDR2 YYREEE (reference sequence). V shed 0 bases and J shed 5 bases, with 11 bases lying between them. This CDR3 has 15 residues. This CDR3 is CASSLGRGDNEKLFF. The CDR3 nucleotides read TGTGCCAGCAGCTTGGGGCGGGGGGACAATGAAAAACTGTTTTTT.

V and J are TRBV27 and TRBJ1-5, with D maybe TRBD1 (5 bases). Germline CDR1 MNHEY, CDR2 SMNVEV (reference sequence). V was trimmed by 5 bases and J by 9 bases, leaving 20 bases between them. CDR3 length: 15 residues. The CDR3 spells CASSTRSGAGRPQHF. CDR3 DNA: TGTGCCAGCAGTACCCGGTCCGGGGCCGGGAGGCCCCAGCATTTT.

The J gene is TRBJ2-3, the V gene TRBV7-9; 10 positions agree with TRBD2. J gave up 2 bases and V 1 base, and 9 bases lay outside the gene matches. Germline-derived CDR1 and CDR2 are SEHNR and FQNEAQ (reference sequence). The CDR3 has 18 residues. This CDR3 is CASSLVRPLAGDTDTQYF. The DNA of the CDR3 is TGTGCCAGCAGCTTAGTGCGCCCCCTAGCGGGGGACACAGATACGCAGTATTTT.

This sequence joins TRBV5-6 and TRBJ1-1; D gene ambiguous. This CDR3 region has 16 residues. V lost 6 bases, J lost 1 base, and 19 bases lay in between. The germline gives CDR1 SGHDT, CDR2 YYEEEE. The CDR3 is CASKLGLIGRNTEAFF. In DNA, the CDR3 is TGTGCCAGCAAACTTGGCTTGATTGGGCGGAACACTGAAGCTTTCTTT.

J is TRBJ2-5 and V is TRBV9, with TRBD1 as a possible D gene (6 bases). Trimming removed 4 bases at V and 3 bases at J, with 19 bases between. The length of the CDR3 is 16 residues. Germline V lookup: CDR1 SGDLS, CDR2 YYNGEE. The CDR3 DNA reads TGTGCCAGCAGCTCACGACATCCGGGACAAAAAGAGACCCAGTACTTC. It encodes CASSSRHPGQKETQYF.

The rearrangement joins TRBV4-1 to TRBJ1-1, with D possibly matching TRBD1 (6 bases). The V gene's germline CDR1 is MGHRA and CDR2 YSYEKL. There are 14 residues in the CDR3. With 3 bases removed from V and 5 bases from J, the gap between germline ends came to 13 bases. The CDR3: CASSQGDTRTEAFF. The DNA of the CDR3 is TGCGCCAGCAGCCAGGGGGACACCCGAACTGAAGCTTTCTTT.

V gene TRBV6-1 combines with J gene TRBJ2-4, with 11 positions matching TRBD2. Germline V gene sequence: CDR1 MNHNS, CDR2 SASEGT. The length of the CDR3 is 15 residues. Unmatched junction bases numbered 4, after V lost 2 bases and J lost 7 bases. CDR3 bases: TGTGCCAGCAGTGAATTTAGCGGGGGGGCCAACATTCAGTACTTC. It encodes CASSEFSGGANIQYF.

The chain carries TRBV11-2 and TRBJ1-2, with 7 bases lining up with TRBD1. V was clipped by 1 base and J by 3 bases; unmatched bases: 8. There are 16 residues in the CDR3. Germline assignment: CDR1 SGHAT and CDR2 FQNNGV. The CDR3 DNA follows: TGTGCCAGCAGCTTAGGAGGGGGCTTCTCGGACTATGGCTACACCTTC. Protein product: CASSLGGGFSDYGYTF.

The CDR3 region has the DNA TGTGCCAGCTCACCTCCCGGGGTCGTGATTGGAAACACCATATATTTT. Translated, it gives CASSPPGVVIGNTIYF. V usage is TRBV18 and J usage is TRBJ1-3; D unclear. Trimming removed 3 bases at V and 3 bases at J, with 15 bases between. The CDR3 runs 16 residues. Germline V gene data show CDR1 as KGHSH and CDR2 as LQKENI.

V is TRBV7-9 and J is TRBJ1-4, with 9 bases aligning to TRBD1. The trim removed 4 bases at V and 0 bases at J, leaving 9 bases unmatched. Germline CDR1 and CDR2: SEHNR and FQNEAQ (reference sequence). This CDR3 is 18 amino acids long. The CDR3 loop is CASSSTGGGLSTNEKLFF. The CDR3 DNA reads TGTGCCAGCAGCTCAACAGGGGGCGGGTTATCAACTAATGAAAAACTGTTTTTT.

The chain joins TRBV29-1 to TRBJ1-2; 8 nucleotides agree with TRBD1. The trim removed 5 bases at V and 3 bases at J, leaving 2 bases unmatched. Germline-derived CDR1 and CDR2 are SQVTM and ANQGSEA. The CDR3 totals 12 residues. This CDR3 reads CSVTQGDYGYTF. For the CDR3, the DNA is TGCAGCGTTACACAGGGGGACTATGGCTACACCTTC.

This clone was seen a handful of times. V is TRBV7-6 and J is TRBJ2-7, with D maybe TRBD1 (5 bases). The CDR3 consists of 13 residues. With 2 bases removed from V and 7 bases from J, the gap between germline ends came to 12 bases. CDR1 and CDR2 (germline): SGHVS, FNYEAQ. Written as DNA, the CDR3 is TGTGCCAGCAGCTTAACCAGGGTAGGAGAGCAGTACTTC. Translating gives CASSLTRVGEQYF. Full variable domain (rest looked up from reference TRBV7-6 and TRBJ2-7): GAGVSQSPRYKVTKRGQDVALRCDPISGHVSLYWYRQALGQGPEFLTYFNYEAQQDKSGLPNDRFSAERPEGSISTLTIQRTEQRDSAMYRCASSLTRVGEQYFGPGTRLTVT.

V usage is TRBV5-4 and J usage is TRBJ2-1, with TRBD2 identical over 9 bases. Trimming took 0 bases from V and 10 from J; bases not matched to a gene: 5. Germline V CDR1 and CDR2: SGHNT, YYREEE (reference sequence). The CDR3 is 14 amino acids. The CDR3 loop reads CASSLGLAGPEQFF. In DNA form, the CDR3 reads TGTGCCAGCAGCTTGGGGCTAGCGGGGCCAGAGCAGTTCTTC.

V gene TRBV27 combines with J gene TRBJ2-3, with D possibly being TRBD1 (5 bases). The CDR3 loop spans 16 amino acids. V was trimmed by 2 bases and J by 7 bases, leaving 19 bases between them. Germline CDR1 and CDR2: MNHEY and SMNVEV (reference sequence). CDR3 protein: CASSLSQGFIMHTQYF. CDR3 in DNA: TGTGCCAGCAGTTTAAGCCAGGGCTTTATTATGCATACGCAGTATTTT.